Below are 9 T cell receptor beta chains sequenced from a single sample in a study of cytomegalovirus exposure and HLA in healthy donors. In the PCR, 60 Vbeta and 13 Jbeta primers were used. Profiling relied on immunoSEQ multiplex PCR, and the TCRdb table lists in-frame clones only, not all of them. The sample consists of about 200,000 clones, 60% to 80% of them appearing once. The specimen was PBMCs. The receptors were gathered from a male donor in good health and CMV-seronegative.

The chain couples TRBV5-4 to TRBJ1-1; no clear D gene. There are 15 residues in the CDR3. Germline lookup yields CDR1 SGHNT and CDR2 YYREEE (reference sequence). The ends were cut back, 4 bases at V and 6 bases at J, with 19 bases in the middle. In DNA form, the CDR3 reads TGTGCCAGCAGCGACCGCGGGGTTTTAAGCGCTGAAGCTTTCTTT. It specifies CASSDRGVLSAEAFF.

This clone turned up a few times. The chain couples TRBV5-1 to TRBJ2-4; 7 bases align to TRBD1. Germline V lookup: CDR1 SGHRS, CDR2 YFSETQ. The CDR3 runs to 14 residues. The junction had 5 bases not matched to a gene; V was cut back by 1 base and J by 7 bases. CDR3 coding DNA: TGCGCCAGCAGCTTGCGGCAGGGACAGAACATTCAGTACTTC. As protein: CASSLRQGQNIQYF.

The CDR3 nucleotides read TGCACCGGCAGCCAAGGAGGAGGGCTCACAGATACGCAGTATTTT. Protein sequence: CTGSQGGGLTDTQYF. The chain has TRBV1 and TRBJ2-3; the DNA was not used to check the table's D call, TRBD2. TRBV1 has pseudogene status. CDR3 size: 15 residues.

This chain connects TRBV18 to TRBJ1-1; weak D call: TRBD1 (6 bases). The CDR3 contains 15 residues. The V and J ends lost 3 bases and 4 bases respectively, with 15 bases between them. Germline V gene sequence: CDR1 KGHSH, CDR2 LQKENI. CDR3 in DNA: TGTGCCAGCTCACCTACAGGGTTCTCGGGCACTGAAGCTTTCTTT. Amino acids: CASSPTGFSGTEAFF. The entire variable domain, with the rest obtained from reference TRBV18 and TRBJ1-1, is as follows: NAGVMQNPRHLVRRRGQEARLRCSPMKGHSHVYWYRQLPEEGLKFMVYLQKENIIDESGMPKERFSAEFPKEGPSILRIQQVVRGDSAAYFCASSPTGFSGTEAFFGQGTRLTVV.

This clone was detected only once. This sequence joins TRBV25-1 and TRBJ2-5; D is ambiguous. The CDR3 loop spans 12 amino acids. Germline values: CDR1 MGHDK, CDR2 SYGVNS. With 3 bases removed from V and 5 bases from J, the gap between germline ends came to 7 bases. The CDR3 is CASSDSMETQYF. Written as DNA, the CDR3 is TGTGCCAGCAGTGACAGTATGGAGACCCAGTACTTC.

The CDR3 here is CASSRTSGSIGKNIQYF. For the CDR3, the DNA is TGTGCCAGTAGTAGGACTAGCGGGAGTATAGGCAAAAACATTCAGTACTTC. The chain has TRBV19 and TRBJ2-4; TRBD2 aligns across 13 bases. Germline V CDR1 and CDR2: LNHDA, SQIVND (reference sequence). V lost 4 bases and J lost 3; bases outside the gene matches: 6. The CDR3 is 17 amino acids.

The CDR3 region has the DNA TGTGCCATACAACCGGACAGCAAGGATGAGCAGTTCTTC. Amino acids: CAIQPDSKDEQFF. The gene calls are TRBV10-3 and TRBJ2-1, with D perhaps TRBD1 (6 bases). The germline gives CDR1 ENHRY, CDR2 SYGVKD. Trimming took off 9 bases at V and 8 bases at J, with 17 bases between the two ends. The CDR3 contains 13 residues.

This chain links TRBV6-5 with TRBJ1-5; D is unclear. V was trimmed by 6 bases and J by 1 base, leaving 7 bases between them. This CDR3 is built from 13 residues. The V gene's germline CDR1 is MNHEY and CDR2 SVGAGI. CDR3 sequence (DNA): TGTGCCAGCAGCCCCCGGAGCAATCAGCCCCAGCATTTT. Translated: CASSPRSNQPQHF.

The chain recombines TRBV5-1 with TRBJ2-2; 7 bases are a match to TRBD1. Per germline, CDR1 SGHRS and CDR2 YFSETQ. J gave up 2 bases and V 6 bases, and 7 bases lay outside the gene matches. This CDR3 is 15 amino acids long. The chain's CDR3 is CASTRDSQNTGELFF. For the CDR3, the DNA is TGCGCCAGCACCCGGGACAGCCAAAACACCGGGGAGCTGTTTTTT.